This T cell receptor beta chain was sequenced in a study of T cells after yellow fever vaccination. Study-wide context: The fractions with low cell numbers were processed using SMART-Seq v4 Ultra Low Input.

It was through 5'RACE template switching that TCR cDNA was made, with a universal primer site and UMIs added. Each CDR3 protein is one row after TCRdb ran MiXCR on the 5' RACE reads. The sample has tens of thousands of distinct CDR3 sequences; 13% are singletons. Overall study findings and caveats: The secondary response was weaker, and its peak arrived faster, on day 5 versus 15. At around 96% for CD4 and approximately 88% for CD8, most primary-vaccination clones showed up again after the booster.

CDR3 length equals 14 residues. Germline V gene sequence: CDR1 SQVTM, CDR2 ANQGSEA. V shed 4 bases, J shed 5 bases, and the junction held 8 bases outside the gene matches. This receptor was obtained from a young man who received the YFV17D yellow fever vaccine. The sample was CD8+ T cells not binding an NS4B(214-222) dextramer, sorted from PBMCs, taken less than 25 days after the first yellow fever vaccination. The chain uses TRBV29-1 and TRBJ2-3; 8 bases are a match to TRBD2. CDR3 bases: TGCAGCGTTGTTTGGCGGGGGGATGGAGATACGCAGTATTTT. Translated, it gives CSVVWRGDGDTQYF.